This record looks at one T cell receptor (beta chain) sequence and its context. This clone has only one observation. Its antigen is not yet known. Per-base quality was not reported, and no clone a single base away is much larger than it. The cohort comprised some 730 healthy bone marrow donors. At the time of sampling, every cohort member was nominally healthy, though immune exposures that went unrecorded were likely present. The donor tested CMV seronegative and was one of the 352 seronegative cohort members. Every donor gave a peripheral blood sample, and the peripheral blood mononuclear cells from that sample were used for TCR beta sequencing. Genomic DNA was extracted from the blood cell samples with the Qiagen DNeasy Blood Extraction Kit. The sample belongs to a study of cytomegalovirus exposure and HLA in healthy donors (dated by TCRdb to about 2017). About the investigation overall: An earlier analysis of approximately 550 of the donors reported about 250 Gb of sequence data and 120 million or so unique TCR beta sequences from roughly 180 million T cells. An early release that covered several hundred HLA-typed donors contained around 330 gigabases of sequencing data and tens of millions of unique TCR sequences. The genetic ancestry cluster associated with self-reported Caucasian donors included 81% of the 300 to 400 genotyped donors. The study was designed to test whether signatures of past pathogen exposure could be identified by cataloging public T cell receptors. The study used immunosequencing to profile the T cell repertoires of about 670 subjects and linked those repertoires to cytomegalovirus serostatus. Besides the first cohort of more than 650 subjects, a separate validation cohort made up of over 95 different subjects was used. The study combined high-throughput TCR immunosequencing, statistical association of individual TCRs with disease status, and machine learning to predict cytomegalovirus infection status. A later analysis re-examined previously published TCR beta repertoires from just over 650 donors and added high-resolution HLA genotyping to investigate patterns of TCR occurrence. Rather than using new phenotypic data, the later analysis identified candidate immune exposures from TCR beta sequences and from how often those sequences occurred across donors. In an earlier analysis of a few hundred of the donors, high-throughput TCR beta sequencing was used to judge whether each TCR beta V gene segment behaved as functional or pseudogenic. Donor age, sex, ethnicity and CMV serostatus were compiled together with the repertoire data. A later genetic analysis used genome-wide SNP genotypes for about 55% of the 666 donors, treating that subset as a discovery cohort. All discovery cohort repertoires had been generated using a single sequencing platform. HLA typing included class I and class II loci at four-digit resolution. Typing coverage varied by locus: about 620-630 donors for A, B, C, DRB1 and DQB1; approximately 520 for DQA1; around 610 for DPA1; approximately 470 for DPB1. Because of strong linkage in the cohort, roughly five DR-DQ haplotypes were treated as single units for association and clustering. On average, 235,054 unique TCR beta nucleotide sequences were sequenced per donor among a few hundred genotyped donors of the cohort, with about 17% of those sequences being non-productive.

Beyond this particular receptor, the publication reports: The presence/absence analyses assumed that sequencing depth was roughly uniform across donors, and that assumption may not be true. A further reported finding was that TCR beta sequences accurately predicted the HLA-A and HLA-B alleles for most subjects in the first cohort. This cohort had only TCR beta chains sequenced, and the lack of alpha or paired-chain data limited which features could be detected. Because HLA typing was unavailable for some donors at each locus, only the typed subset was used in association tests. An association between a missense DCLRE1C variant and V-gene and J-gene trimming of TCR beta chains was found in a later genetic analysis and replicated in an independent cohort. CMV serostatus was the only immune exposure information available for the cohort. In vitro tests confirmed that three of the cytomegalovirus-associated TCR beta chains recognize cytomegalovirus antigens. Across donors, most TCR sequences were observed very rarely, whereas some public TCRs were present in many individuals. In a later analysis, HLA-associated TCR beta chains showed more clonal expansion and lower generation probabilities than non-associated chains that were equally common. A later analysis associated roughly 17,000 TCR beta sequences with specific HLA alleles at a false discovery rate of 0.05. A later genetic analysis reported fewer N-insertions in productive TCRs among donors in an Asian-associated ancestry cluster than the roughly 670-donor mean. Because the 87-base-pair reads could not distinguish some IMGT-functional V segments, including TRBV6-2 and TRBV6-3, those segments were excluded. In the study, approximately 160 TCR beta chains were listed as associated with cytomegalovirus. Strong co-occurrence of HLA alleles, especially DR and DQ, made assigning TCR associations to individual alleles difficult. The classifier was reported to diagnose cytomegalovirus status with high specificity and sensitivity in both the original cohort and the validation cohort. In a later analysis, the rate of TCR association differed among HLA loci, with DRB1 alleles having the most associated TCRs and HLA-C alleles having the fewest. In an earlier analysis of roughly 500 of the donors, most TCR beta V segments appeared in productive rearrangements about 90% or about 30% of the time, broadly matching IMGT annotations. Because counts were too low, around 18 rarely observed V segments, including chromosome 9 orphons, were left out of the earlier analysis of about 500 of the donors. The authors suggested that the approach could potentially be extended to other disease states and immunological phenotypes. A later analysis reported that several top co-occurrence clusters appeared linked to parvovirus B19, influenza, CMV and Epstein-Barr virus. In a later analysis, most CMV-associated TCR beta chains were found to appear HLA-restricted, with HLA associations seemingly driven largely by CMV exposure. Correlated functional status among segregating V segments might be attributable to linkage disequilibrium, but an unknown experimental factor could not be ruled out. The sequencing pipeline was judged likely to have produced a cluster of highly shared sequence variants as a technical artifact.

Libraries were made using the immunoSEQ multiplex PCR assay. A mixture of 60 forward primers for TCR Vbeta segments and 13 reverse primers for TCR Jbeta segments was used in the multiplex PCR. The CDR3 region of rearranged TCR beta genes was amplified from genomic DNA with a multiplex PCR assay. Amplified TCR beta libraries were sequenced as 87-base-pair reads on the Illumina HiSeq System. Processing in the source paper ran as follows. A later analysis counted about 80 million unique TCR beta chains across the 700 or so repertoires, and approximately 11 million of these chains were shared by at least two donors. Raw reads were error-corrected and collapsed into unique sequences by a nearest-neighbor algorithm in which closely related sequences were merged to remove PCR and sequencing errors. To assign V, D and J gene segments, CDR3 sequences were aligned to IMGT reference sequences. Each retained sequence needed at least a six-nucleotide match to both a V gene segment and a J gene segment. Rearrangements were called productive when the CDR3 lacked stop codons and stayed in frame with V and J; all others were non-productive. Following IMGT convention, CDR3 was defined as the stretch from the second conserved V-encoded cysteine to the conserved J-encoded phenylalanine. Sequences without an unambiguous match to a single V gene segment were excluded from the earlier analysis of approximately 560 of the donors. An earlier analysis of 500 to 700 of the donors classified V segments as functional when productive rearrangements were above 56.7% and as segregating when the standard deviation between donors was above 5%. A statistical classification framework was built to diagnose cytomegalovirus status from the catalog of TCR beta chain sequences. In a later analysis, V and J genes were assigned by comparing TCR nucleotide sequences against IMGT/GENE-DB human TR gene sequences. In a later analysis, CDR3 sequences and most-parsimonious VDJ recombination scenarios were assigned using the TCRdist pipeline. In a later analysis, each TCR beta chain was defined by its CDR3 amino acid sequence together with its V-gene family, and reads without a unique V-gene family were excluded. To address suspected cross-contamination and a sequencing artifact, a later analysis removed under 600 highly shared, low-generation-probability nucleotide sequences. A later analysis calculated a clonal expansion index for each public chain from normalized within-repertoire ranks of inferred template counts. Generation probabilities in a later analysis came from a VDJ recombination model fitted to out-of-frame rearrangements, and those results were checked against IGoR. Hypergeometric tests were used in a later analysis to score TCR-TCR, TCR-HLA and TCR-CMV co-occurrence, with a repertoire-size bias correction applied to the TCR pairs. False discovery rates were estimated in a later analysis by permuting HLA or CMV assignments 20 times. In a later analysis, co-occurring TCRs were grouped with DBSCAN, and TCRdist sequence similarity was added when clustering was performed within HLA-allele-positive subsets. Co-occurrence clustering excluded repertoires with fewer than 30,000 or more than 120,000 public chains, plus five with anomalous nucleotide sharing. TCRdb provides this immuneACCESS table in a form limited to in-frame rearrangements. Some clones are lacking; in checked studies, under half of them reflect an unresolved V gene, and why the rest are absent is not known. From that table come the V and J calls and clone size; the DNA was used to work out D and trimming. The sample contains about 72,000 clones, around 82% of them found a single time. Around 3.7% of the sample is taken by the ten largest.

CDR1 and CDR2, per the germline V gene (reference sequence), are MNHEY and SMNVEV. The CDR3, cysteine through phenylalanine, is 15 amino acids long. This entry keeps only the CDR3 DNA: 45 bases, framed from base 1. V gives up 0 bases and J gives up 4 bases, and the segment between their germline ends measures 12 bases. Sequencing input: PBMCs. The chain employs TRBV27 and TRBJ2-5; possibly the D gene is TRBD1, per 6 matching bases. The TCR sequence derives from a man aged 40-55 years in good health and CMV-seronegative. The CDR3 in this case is CASSLSWPRGETQYF. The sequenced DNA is TGTGCCAGCAGTTTATCGTGGCCCAGGGGAGAGACCCAGTACTTC.